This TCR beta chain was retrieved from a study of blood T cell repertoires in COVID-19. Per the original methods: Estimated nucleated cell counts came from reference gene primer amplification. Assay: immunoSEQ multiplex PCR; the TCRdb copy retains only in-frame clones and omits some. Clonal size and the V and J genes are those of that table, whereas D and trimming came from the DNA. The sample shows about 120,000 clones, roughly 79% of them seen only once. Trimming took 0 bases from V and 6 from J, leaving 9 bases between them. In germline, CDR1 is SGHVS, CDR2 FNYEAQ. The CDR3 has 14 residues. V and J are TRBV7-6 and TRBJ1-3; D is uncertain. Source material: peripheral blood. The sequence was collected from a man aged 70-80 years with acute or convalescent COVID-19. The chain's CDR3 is CASSLANSINTIYF. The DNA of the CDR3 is TGTGCCAGCAGCTTAGCGAACAGCATAAACACCATATATTTT.